The text below deals with one T cell receptor (beta chain). The CDR3 is made up of 15 amino acids. Per germline, CDR1 SGHTA and CDR2 FQGNSA. The V and J ends lost 4 bases and 0 bases respectively, with 10 bases between them. The source of the sample is a study of T cell responses to AZD1222 COVID-19 vaccine. The assay was immunoSEQ multiplex PCR, and TCRdb's table has in-frame clones only and misses some. The sample holds roughly 100,000 clones, 88% seen once. V usage is TRBV7-2 and J usage is TRBJ1-5; D call uncertain. Sequenced here: peripheral blood, sampled on day 0 of AZD1222 vaccination. The TCR was taken from an adult in good health. CDR3 sequence (DNA): TGTGCCAGCAGCTGGGCAGGCTCTAGCAATCAGCCCCAGCATTTT. Amino acids: CASSWAGSSNQPQHF.